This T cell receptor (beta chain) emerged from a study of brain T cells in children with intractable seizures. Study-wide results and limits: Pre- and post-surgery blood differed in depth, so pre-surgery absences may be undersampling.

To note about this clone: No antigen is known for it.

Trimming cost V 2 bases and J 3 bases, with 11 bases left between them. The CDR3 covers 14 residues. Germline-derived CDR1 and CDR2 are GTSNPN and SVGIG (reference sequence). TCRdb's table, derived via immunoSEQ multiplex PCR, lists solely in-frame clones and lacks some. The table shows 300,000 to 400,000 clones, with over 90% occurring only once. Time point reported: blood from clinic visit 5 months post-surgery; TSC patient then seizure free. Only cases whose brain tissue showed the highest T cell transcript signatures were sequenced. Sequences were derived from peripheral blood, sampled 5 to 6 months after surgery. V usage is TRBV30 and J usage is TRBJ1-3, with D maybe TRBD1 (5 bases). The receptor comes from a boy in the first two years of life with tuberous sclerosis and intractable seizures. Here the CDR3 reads CAWSWGSGGNTIYF. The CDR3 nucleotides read TGTGCCTGGAGTTGGGGGTCGGGTGGAAACACCATATATTTT.